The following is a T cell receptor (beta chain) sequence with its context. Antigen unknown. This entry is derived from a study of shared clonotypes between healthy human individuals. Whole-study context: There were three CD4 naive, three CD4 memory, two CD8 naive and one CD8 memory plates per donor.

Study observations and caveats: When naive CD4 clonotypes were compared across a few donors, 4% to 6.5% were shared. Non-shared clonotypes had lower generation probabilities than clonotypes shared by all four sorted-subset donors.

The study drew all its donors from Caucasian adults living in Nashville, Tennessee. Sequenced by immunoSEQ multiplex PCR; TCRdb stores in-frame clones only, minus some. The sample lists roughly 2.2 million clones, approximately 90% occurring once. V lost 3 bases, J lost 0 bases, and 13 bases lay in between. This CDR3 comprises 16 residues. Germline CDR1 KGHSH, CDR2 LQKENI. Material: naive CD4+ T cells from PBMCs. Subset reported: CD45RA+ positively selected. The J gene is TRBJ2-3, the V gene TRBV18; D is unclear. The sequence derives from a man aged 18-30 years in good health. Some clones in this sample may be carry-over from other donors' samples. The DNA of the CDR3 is TGTGCCAGCTCACCCTCTCTAACCTCTAGCACAGATACGCAGTATTTT. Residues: CASSPSLTSSTDTQYF.